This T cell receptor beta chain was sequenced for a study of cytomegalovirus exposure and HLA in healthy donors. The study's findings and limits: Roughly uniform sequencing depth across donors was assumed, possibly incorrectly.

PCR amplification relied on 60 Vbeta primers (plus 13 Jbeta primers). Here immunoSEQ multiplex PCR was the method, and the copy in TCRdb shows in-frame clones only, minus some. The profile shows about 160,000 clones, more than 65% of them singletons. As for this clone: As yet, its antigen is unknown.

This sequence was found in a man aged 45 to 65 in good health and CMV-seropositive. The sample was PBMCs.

The CDR3 DNA sequence: TGCAGCGTTGAGTTAGGGCGGGAGGGCTACGAGCAGTACTTC. Its translation is CSVELGREGYEQYF. This sequence joins TRBV29-1 and TRBJ2-5; the match to TRBD2 covers 9 bases. The end of the DNA fits TRBJ2-7 better, so the J call may be wrong. CDR1 and CDR2 from the germline V gene are SQVTM and ANQGSEA. The CDR3 has 14 residues.